This T cell receptor (beta chain) was retrieved from a study of blood T cell repertoires in COVID-19 (dated by TCRdb to 2020 to 2021). Study-level background: Collaborator samples came from the United States, Italy and Spain and covered acute and convalescent phases of COVID-19. The material from the prospective study consisted of cDNA or gDNA derived from T cells, B-cell-depleted T cells, or PBMCs. Deeply sampled blood TCRbeta repertoires from subjects exposed to, actively infected with, or recovered from COVID-19 were included in the dataset. The repertoires were released in a freely available public database meant as a resource for research on the immune response to SARS-CoV-2. Samples came from the ongoing ImmuneRACE study (first 160 participants) plus 1,254 subjects from 6 global collaborators. Sample metadata almost always included a de-identified subject ID, COVID-19 status, age in years and sex. Where available, HLA class I and class II types were taken from metadata supplied by the sample provider and were not determined by assay-based typing. What the study reported, not specific to this receptor: How much clinical and demographic metadata was included differed by source and by participant, and the metadata was provided uncurated.

The CDR3 goes from the cysteine to the phenylalanine over 15 residues. Kept here is only the CDR3 DNA, which spans 45 bases and is read in frame from base 1. Compared with germline, V lacks 5 bases and J lacks 5 bases; bases without a gene match: 9. Looking up the germline V gene yields CDR1 SGHVS and CDR2 FNYEAQ. This clone was counted only a few times. The antigen this receptor binds is unknown. Base quality data are lacking; no much larger clone is found one base away. Collaborating institutions collected whole blood in K2EDTA tubes following their own protocols. For TCRbeta analysis, collaborator samples were shipped as frozen whole blood, as isolated PBMCs, or as DNA extracted from either sample type. TCRbeta CDR3 regions were amplified from genomic DNA using the immunoSEQ Assay, a bias-controlled multiplex PCR. Per the authors' processing: The number of nucleated cells in each sample was estimated by amplification of reference gene primers within the assay. Sequence reads were collapsed and filtered to measure the absolute abundance of every unique TCRbeta CDR3 rearrangement. For each sample, productive Simpson clonality was calculated by taking the square root of Simpson's diversity index across productive rearrangements. In its TCRdb copy, this immuneACCESS table keeps in-frame sequences only and misses some clones. Where compared with another copy, unresolved V genes explain less than half of these, and the others have no known cause. For V, J and clone size, that table is used; D and trimming come from the DNA. The sample table lists about 98,000 clones, roughly 80% of them with a count of one. The ten most abundant clones make up roughly a tenth of the sample.

The sequence was obtained from a man between 65 and 79 years old with active or convalescent COVID-19. The chain links TRBV7-6 with TRBJ2-7; the central 10 bases match TRBD1. Material for sequencing was peripheral blood. CDR3 reads: CASSPWTGGTHEQYF. The DNA sequence follows: TGTGCCAGCAGCCCCTGGACAGGGGGTACCCACGAGCAGTACTTC.